One TCR beta chain is described in this entry. This entry is derived from a study of blood T cell repertoires in COVID-19. The CDR3 has 13 amino acids. Germline V gives CDR1 SGHVS, CDR2 FQNEAQ. The germline V and J ends were trimmed by 0 bases and 4 bases, with 6 bases remaining between them. Clones were read by immunoSEQ multiplex PCR, and TCRdb kept only the in-frame ones, dropping some. The sample records around 300,000 clones, approximately 90% being singletons. The origin of this receptor is a woman in her forties or fifties with COVID-19, enrolled during active disease. The rearrangement joins TRBV7-8 to TRBJ1-1; D not resolved. Material for sequencing was peripheral blood. The CDR3 is CASSLAVGTEAFF. CDR3 DNA sequence: TGTGCCAGCAGCTTAGCCGTCGGCACTGAAGCTTTCTTT.